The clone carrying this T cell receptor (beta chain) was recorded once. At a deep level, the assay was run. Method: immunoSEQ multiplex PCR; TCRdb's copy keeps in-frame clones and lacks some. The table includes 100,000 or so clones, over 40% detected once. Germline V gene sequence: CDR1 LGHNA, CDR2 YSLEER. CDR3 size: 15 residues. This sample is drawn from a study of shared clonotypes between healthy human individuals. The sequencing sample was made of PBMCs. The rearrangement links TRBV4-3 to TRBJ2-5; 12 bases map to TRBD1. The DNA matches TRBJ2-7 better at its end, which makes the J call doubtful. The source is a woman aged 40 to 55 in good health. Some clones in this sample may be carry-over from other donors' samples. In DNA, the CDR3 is TGCGCCAGCAGCCAGGGGACAGGGGGCGGTTTCGAGCAGTACTTC. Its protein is CASSQGTGGGFEQYF.